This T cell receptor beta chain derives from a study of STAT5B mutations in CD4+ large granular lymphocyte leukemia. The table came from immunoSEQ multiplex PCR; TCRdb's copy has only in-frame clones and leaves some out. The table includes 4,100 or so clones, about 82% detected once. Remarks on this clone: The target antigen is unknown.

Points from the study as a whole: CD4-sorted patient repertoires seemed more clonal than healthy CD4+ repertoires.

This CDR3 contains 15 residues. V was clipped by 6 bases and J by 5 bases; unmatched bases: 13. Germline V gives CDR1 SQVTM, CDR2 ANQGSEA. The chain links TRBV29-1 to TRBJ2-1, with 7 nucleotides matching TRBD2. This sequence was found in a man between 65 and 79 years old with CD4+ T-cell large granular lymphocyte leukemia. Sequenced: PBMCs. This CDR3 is CSVPVGLAANNEQFF. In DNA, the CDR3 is TGCAGCGTGCCCGTCGGGCTAGCGGCAAACAATGAGCAGTTCTTC.